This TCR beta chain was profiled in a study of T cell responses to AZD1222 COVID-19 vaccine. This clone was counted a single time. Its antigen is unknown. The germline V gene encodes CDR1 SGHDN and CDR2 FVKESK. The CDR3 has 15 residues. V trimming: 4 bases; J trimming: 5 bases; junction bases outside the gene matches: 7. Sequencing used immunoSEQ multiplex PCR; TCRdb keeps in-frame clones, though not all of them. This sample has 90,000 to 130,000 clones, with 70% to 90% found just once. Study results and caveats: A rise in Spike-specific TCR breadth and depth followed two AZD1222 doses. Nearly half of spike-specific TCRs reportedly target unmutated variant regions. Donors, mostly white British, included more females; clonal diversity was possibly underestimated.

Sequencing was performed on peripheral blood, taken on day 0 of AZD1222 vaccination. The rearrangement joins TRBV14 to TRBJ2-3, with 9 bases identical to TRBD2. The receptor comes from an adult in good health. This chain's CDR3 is CASSPSGLAGDTQYF. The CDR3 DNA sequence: TGTGCCAGCAGCCCATCGGGACTAGCCGGAGATACGCAGTATTTT. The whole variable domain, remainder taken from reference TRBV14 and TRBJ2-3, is EAGVTQFPSHSVIEKGQTVTLRCDPISGHDNLYWYRRVMGKEIKFLLHFVKESKQDESGMPNNRFLAERTGGTYSTLKVQPAELEDSGVYFCASSPSGLAGDTQYFGPGTRLTVL.